This entry lists 2 T cell receptor beta chains sequenced from one sample in a study of spatial heterogeneity in lung cancer (dated by TCRdb to between 2018 and 2020). Points the paper makes about the study in general: The number of expanded intratumoral alpha and beta TCRs correlated with the tumor nonsynonymous mutation count.

Per the publication, the time point label means: sample taken at primary tumor resection. Antigens for these TCRs are unknown. Library prep was done by 5' RACE. Sequencing was carried out with a NextSeq 500. TCRdb itself trimmed the public reads at Q25 with fastp, ran MiXCR and retained productive beta chains. Rows with a matching CDR3 protein are joined into one entry that keeps the most common DNA and genes. This sample is represented by about 25,000 distinct CDR3 sequences; 8.8% of them were singletons. Of the sample, almost 8% falls within the top ten clones. The sample here was lung tumor tissue, taken at surgery. The source is a male donor with early-stage non-small cell lung cancer.

The chain combines TRBV6-2 or TRBV6-3 with TRBJ1-5; D is ambiguous. Trimming removed 5 bases from V and 4 bases from J, with 9 bases in between. The CDR3 runs to 13 residues. CDR1 and CDR2 from the germline V gene are MNHEY and SVGEGT. The CDR3 nucleotides are TGTGCCAGCAGTAGTCTACTTAATCAGCCCCAGCATTTT. Protein: CASSSLLNQPQHF.

The table lists this clonotype with many counts. This chain joins TRBV6-2 or TRBV6-3 and TRBJ2-2; 11 nucleotides agree with TRBD2. V trimming: 5 bases; J trimming: 7 bases; junction bases outside the gene matches: 9. Germline V CDR1 and CDR2: MNHEY, SVGEGT. This CDR3 contains 16 residues. CDR3 nucleotide sequence: TGTGCCAGCAGTCCCGGGACTAGCGGTGCCTACGGGGAGCTGTTTTTT. It translates to CASSPGTSGAYGELFF.